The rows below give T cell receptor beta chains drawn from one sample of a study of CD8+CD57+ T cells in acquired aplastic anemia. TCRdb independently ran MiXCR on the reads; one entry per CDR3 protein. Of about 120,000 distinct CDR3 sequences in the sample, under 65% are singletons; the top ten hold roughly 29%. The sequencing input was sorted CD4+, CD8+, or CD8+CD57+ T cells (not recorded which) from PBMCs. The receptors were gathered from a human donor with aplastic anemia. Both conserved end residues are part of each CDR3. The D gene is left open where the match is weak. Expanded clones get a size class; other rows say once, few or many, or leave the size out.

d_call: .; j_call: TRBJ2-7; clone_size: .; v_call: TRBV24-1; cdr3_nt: TGTGCCACCAGTGACGCCGGGACCCGCCACGAGCAGTACTTC; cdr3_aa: CATSDAGTRHEQYF
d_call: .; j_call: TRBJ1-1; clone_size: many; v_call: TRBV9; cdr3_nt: TGTGCCAGCAGCGTAGGGAGGGGCACTGAAGCTTTCTTT; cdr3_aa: CASSVGRGTEAFF
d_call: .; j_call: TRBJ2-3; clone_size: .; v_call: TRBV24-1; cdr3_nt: TGTGCCACCAGTGAGCAGCGGGCGGATACGCAGTATTTT; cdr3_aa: CATSEQRADTQYF
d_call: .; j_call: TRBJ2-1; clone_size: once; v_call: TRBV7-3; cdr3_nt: TGTGCCAGCAACCCCCAGGGGTACAATGAGCAGTTCTTC; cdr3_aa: CASNPQGYNEQFF
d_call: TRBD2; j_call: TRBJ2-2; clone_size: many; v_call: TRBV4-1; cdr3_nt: TGCGCCAGCAGCCAAGGTCTAGCGGGTAACGGGGAGCTGTTTTTT; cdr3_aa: CASSQGLAGNGELFF
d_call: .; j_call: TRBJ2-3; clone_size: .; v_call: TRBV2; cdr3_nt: TGTGCCAGCAGTGAAAACAGGGATCGGACAGATACGCAGTATTTT; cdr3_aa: CASSENRDRTDTQYF
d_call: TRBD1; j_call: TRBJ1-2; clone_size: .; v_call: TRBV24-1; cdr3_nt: TGTGCCACCAGTGACCCCGGGACAGACCATCACTATGGCTACACCTTC; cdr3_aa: CATSDPGTDHHYGYTF
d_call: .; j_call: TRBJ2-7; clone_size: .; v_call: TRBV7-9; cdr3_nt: TGTGCCAGCAGTGACTTCCCCTACGAGCAGTACTTC; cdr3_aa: CASSDFPYEQYF
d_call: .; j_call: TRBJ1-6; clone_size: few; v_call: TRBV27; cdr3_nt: TGTGCCAGCAGTTTGGGAGGACACACGTTGGGGAATTCACCCCTCCACTTT; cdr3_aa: CASSLGGHTLGNSPLHF
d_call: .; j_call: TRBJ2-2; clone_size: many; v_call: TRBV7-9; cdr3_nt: TGTGCCAGCAGCTTACCGAGGGTAAAGGGGGAGCTGTTTTTT; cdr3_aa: CASSLPRVKGELFF
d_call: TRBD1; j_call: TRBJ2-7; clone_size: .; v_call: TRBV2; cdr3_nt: TGTGCCAGCAGTGAAGGGGACAGGAGCTCCTACGAGCAGTACTTC; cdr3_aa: CASSEGDRSSYEQYF
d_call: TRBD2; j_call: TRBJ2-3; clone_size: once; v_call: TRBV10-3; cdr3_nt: TGTGCCATCAGTGACTACGACAGTTTCGGGACTAGCGGGGGGGGAGATACGCAGTATTTT; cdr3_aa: CAISDYDSFGTSGGGDTQYF
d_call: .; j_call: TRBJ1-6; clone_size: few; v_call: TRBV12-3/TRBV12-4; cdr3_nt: TGTGCCAGCAGACCTCCGAATTCACCCCTCCACTTT; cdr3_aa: CASRPPNSPLHF
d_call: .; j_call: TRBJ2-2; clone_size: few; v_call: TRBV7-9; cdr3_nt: TGTGCCAGCAGCTTACCAGCCGGGGAGCTGTTTTTT; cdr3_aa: CASSLPAGELFF
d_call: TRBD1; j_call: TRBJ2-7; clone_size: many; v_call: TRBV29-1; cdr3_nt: TGCAGCGTTGAAGATAGGGACAGATACGAGCAGTACTTC; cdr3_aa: CSVEDRDRYEQYF
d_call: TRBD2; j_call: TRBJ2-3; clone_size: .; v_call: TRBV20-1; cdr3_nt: TGCAGTGCTAGAGCCCCGCGGGGGGCAAACACAGATACGCAGTATTTT; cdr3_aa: CSARAPRGANTDTQYF
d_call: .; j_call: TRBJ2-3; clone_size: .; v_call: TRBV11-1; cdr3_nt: TGTGCCAGCAGCCCGATAAGTGCGTGGCCAGATACGCAGTATTTT; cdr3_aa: CASSPISAWPDTQYF
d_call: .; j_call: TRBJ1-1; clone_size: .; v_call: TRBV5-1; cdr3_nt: TGCGCCAGCAGCTTGGAGAGGACGACCACTGAAGCTTTCTTT; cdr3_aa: CASSLERTTTEAFF
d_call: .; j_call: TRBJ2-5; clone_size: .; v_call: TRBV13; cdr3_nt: TGTGCCAGCAGCATATTAGGCGGTCAAGAGACCCAGTACTTC; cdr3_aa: CASSILGGQETQYF
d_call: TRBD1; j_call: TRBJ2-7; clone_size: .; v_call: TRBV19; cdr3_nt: TGTGCCAGTAGGGACAGGGGGAGCTCCTACGAGCAGTACTTC; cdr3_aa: CASRDRGSSYEQYF
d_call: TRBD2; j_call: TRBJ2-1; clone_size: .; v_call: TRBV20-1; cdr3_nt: TGCAGTGCTAACCACGGGACTACGAACAATGAGCAGTTCTTC; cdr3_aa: CSANHGTTNNEQFF
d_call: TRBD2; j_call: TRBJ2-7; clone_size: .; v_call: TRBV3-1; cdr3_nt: TGTGCCAGCAGCCAGGGTCTCGGGAGGGCCTACGAGCAGTACTTC; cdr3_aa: CASSQGLGRAYEQYF
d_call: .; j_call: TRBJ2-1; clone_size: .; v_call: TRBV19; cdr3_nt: TGTGCCAGTACCGATTGGGGGGGCCCAAACAATGAGCAGTTCTTC; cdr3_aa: CASTDWGGPNNEQFF
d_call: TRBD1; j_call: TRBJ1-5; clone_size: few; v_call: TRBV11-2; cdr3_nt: TGTGCCAGCAGCTTAGAATTTGGGGGGGGGACAGTCGGTATTCGTCAGCCCCAGCATTTT; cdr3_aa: CASSLEFGGGTVGIRQPQHF
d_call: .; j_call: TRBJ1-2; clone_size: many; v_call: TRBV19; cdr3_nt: TGTGCCAGTAGTATTACCCTCTCAGGGCACTATGGCTACACCTTC; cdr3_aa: CASSITLSGHYGYTF
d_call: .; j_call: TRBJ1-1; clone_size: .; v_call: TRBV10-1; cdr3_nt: TGCGCCAGCAGTGATGGTCCGCAGAACACTGAAGCTTTCTTT; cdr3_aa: CASSDGPQNTEAFF
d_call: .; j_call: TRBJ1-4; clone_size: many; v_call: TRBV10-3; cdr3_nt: TGTGCCATCAGTGAGGACGGTGAAAAACTGTTTTTT; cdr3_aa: CAISEDGEKLFF
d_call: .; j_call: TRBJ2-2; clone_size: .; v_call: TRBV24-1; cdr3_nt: TGTGCCACCAGTGATGAGTCGGGGGGCCGGACCGGGGAGCTGTTTTTT; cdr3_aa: CATSDESGGRTGELFF
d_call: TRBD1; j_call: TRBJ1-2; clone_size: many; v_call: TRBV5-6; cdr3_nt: TGTGCCAGCAGCCAGACAGGGGACTATGGCTACACCTTC; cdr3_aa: CASSQTGDYGYTF
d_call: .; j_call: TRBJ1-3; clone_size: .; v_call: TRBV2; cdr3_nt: TGTGCCAGCAGTGAACGGGTAAACGGAAACACCATATATTTT; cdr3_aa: CASSERVNGNTIYF
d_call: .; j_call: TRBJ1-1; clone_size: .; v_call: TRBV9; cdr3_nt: TGTGCCAGCAGCGTAGCCCCCACGATGAACACTGAAGCTTTCTTT; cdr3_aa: CASSVAPTMNTEAFF
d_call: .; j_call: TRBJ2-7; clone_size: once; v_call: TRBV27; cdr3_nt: TGTGCCAGCAGTCCGGGACCGAAATACGAGCAGTACTTC; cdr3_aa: CASSPGPKYEQYF
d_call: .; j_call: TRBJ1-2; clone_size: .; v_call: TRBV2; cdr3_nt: TGTGCCAGCAGTGGAGACAACTATGGCTACACCTTC; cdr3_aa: CASSGDNYGYTF
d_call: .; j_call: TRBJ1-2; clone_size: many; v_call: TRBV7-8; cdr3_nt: TGTGCCAGCAGCTTAACAGGGAAGAGGGATGGCTACACCTTC; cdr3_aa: CASSLTGKRDGYTF
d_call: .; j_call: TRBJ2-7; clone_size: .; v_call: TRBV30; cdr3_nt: TGTGCCTGGAGTGTACCCCCTGAGGGGTACGAGCAGTACTTC; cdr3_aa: CAWSVPPEGYEQYF